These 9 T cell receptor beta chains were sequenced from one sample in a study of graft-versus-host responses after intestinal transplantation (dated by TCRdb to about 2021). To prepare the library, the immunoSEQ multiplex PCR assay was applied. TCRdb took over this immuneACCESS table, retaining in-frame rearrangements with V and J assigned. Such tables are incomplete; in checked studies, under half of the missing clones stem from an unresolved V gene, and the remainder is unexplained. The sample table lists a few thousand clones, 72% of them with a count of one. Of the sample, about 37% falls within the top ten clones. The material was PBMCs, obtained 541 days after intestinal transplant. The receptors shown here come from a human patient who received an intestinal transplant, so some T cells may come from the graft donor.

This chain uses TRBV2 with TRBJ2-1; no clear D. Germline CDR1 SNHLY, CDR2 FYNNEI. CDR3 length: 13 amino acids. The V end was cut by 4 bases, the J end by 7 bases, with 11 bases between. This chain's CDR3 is CASSGPVGNEQFF. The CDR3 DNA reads TGTGCCAGCAGTGGCCCGGTGGGGAATGAGCAGTTCTTC.

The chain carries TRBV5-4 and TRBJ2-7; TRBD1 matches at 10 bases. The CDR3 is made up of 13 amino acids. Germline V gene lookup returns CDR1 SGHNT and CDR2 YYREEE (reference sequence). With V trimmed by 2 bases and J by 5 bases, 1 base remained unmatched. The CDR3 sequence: CASSFGTGDEQYF. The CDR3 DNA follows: TGTGCCAGCAGCTTCGGGACAGGGGACGAGCAGTACTTC.

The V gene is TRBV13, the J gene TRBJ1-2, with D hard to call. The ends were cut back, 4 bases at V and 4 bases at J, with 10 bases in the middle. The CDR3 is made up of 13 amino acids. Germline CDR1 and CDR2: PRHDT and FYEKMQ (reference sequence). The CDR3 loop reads CASSSEQLYGYTF. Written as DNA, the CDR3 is TGTGCCAGCAGCTCCGAACAGCTCTATGGCTACACCTTC.

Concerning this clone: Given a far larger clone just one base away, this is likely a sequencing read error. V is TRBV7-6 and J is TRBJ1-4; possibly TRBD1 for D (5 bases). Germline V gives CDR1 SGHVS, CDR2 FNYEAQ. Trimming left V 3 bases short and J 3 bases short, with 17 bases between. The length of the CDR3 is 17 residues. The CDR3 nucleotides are TGTGCCAGCAGCTTCCTGGGGTTGGGGCCGGCTAATGAAAAACTGTTTTTT. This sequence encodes CASSFLGLGPANEKLFF.

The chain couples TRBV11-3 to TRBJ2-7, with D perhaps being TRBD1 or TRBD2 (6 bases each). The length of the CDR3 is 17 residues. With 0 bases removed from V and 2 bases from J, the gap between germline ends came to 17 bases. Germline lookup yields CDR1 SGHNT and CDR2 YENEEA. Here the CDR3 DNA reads TGTGCCAGCAGCTTAGATCTGGGGGGCCTCTCTGCCTACGAGCAGTACTTC. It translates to CASSLDLGGLSAYEQYF.

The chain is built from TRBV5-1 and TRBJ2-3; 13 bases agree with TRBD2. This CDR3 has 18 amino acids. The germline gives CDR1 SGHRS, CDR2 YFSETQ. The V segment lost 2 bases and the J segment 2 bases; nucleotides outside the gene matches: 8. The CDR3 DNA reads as TGCGCCAGCAGCTTCCGACTAGCGGGGGGAGTCAACACAGATACGCAGTATTTT. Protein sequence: CASSFRLAGGVNTDTQYF.

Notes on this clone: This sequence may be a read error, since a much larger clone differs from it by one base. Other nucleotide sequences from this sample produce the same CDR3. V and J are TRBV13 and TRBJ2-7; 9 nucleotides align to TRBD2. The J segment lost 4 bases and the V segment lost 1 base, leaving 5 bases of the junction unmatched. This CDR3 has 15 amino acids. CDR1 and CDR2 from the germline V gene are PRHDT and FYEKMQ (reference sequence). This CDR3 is CASSLVSGGEYEQYF. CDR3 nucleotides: TGTGCCAGCAGCTTAGTTAGCGGGGGTGAATACGAGCAGTACTTC.

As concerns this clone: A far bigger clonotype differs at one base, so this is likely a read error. The CDR3 DNA reads TGCAGCGTATACCGACAGGCCGACGGGGAGCTGTTTTTT. This sequence encodes CSVYRQADGELFF. This sequence joins TRBV29-1 and TRBJ2-2; D is perhaps TRBD1 (6 bases). Germline lookup yields CDR1 SQVTM and CDR2 ANQGSEA. The CDR3 covers 13 residues. V was clipped by 6 bases and J by 7 bases, with 15 bases between them.

CDR3 in amino acids: CATSSGGVDNQPQHF. The CDR3 region has the DNA TGTGCCACCAGCAGCGGAGGGGTTGACAATCAGCCCCAGCATTTT. J is TRBJ1-5 and V is TRBV15, with D tentatively TRBD1 (5 bases). The V end lost 3 bases, the J end lost 3 bases, and 12 bases lay between the germline ends. Germline values: CDR1 LNHNV, CDR2 YYDKDF (reference sequence). This CDR3 is 15 amino acids long.